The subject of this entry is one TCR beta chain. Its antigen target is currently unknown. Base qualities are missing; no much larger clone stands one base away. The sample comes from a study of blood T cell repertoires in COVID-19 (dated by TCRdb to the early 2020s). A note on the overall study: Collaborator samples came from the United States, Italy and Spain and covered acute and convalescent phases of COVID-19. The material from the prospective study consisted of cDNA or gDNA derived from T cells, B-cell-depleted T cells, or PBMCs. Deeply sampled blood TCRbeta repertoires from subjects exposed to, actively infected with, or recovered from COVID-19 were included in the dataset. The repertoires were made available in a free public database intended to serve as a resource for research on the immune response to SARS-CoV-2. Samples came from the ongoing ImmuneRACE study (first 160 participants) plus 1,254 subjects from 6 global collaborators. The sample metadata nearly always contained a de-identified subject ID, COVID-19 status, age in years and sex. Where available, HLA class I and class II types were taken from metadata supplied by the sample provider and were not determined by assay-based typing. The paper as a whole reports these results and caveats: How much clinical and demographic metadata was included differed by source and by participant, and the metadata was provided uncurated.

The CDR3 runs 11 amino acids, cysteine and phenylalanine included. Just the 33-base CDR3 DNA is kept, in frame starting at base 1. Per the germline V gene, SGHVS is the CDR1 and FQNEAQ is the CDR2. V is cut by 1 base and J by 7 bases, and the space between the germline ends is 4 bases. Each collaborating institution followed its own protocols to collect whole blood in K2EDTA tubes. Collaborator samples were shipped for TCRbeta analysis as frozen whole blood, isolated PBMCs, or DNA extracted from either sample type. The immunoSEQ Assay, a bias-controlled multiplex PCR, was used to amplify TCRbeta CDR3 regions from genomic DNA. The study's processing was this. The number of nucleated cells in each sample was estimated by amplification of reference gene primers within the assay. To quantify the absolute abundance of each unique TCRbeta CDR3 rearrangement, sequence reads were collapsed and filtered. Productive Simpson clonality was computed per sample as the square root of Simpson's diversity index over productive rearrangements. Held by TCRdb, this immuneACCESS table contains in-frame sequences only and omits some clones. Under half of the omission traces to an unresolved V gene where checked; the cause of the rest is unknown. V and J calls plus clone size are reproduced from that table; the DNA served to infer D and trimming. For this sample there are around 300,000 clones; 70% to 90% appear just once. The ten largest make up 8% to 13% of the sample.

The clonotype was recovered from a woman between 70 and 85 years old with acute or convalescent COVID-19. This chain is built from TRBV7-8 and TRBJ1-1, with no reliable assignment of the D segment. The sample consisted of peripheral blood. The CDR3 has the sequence CASSLDGEAFF. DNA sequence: TGTGCCAGCAGCTTAGACGGTGAAGCTTTCTTT.